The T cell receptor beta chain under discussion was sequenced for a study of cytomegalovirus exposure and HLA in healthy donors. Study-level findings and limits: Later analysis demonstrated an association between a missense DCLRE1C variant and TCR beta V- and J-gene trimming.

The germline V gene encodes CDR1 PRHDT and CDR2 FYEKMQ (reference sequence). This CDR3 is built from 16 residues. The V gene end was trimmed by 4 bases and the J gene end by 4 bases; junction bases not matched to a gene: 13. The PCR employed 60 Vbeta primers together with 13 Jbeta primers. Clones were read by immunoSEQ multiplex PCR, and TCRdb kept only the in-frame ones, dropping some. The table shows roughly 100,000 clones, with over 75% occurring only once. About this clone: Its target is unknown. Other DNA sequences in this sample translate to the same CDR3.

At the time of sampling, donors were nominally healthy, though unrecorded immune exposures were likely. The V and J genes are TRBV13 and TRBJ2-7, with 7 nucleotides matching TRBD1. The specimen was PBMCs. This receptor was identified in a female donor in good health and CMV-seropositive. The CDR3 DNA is TGTGCCAGCAGCTCCGGACGTAGGACAGGTAATTACGAGCAGTACTTC. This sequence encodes CASSSGRRTGNYEQYF.